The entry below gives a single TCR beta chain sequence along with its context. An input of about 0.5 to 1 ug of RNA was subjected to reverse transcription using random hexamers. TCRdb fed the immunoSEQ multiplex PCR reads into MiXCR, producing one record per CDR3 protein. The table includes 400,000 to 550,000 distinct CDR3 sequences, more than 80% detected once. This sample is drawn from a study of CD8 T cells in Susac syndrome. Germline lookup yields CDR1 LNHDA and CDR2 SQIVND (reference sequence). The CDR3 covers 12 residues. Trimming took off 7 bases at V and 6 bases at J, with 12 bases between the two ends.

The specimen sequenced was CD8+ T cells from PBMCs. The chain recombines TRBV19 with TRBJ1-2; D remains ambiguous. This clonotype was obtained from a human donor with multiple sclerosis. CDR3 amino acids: CASTALPHGYTF. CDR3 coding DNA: TGTGCCAGTACCGCCCTGCCCCATGGCTACACCTTC.